This TCR beta chain comes out of a study of a mutant IDH1 vaccine in newly diagnosed glioma. Clones were sequenced by immunoSEQ multiplex PCR, and TCRdb holds only the in-frame ones, with some missing. The sample carries tens of thousands of clones, about 80% recorded once. About this clone itself: What it recognizes is unknown.

The ends lost 10 bases at V and 0 bases at J; junction bases unmatched: 13. Germline CDR1 reads SNHLY; CDR2 reads FYNNEI. This CDR3 has 16 residues. Time point: week 5, during vaccination. It was 300 ug of mutant IDH1 20-mer peptide that made up each vaccine dose, given with topical imiquimod. The material was PBMCs, obtained from a glioma patient whose treatment included an IDH1 peptide vaccine. V gene TRBV2 combines with J gene TRBJ2-7, with 9 bases that match TRBD2. This TCR came from a man aged 30 to 45 with glioma. CDR3 sequence reads: CATQRSGGPRSYEQYF. CDR3 coding DNA: TGTGCCACCCAGCGTAGCGGGGGCCCCCGCTCCTACGAGCAGTACTTC.